The 23 T cell receptor beta chains presented below share a single source sample, sequenced in a study of blood T cell repertoires in COVID-19. Sequencing used immunoSEQ multiplex PCR; TCRdb keeps in-frame clones, though not all of them. The data hold hundreds of thousands of clones, with approximately 86% observed a single time. The material sequenced was PBMCs or T cells enriched from blood (not recorded which). These receptors were collected from a woman aged 40 to 55 with acute COVID-19.

This clone came up a few times. This sequence joins TRBV9 and TRBJ1-2; D uncertain. The V and J ends lost 0 bases and 0 bases respectively, with 9 bases between them. This CDR3 has 15 residues. The V gene's germline CDR1 is SGDLS and CDR2 YYNGEE. The CDR3 bases are TGTGCCAGCAGCGTAGCTTCCTCCGCTAACTATGGCTACACCTTC. It specifies CASSVASSANYGYTF.

This sequence joins TRBV7-2 and TRBJ1-5; a possible D gene is TRBD1 (5 bases). V was clipped by 6 bases and J by 5 bases, with 14 bases between them. CDR1 SGHTA and CDR2 FQGNSA come from the germline V gene. The CDR3 consists of 14 residues. This chain's CDR3 is CASSHLQGDQPQHF. In DNA, the CDR3 is TGTGCCAGCAGTCATCTCCAGGGTGATCAGCCCCAGCATTTT.

This rearrangement joins TRBV24-1 to TRBJ2-1, with TRBD1 matching over 12 bases. The ends lost 3 bases at V and 6 bases at J; junction bases unmatched: 5. CDR3 size: 16 residues. The germline gives CDR1 KGHDR, CDR2 SFDVKD. CDR3 coding DNA: TGTGCCACCAGTGATCTCCGGGACAGGGGGCTCAATGAGCAGTTCTTC. As protein: CATSDLRDRGLNEQFF.

J is TRBJ2-5 and V is TRBV5-1; 8 nucleotides agree with TRBD2. Trimming at V came to 0 bases and at J to 5 bases, leaving 9 bases not matched to a gene. The CDR3 length is 16 residues. CDR1 and CDR2 from the germline V gene are SGHRS and YFSETQ. The CDR3 DNA reads as TGCGCCAGCAGCTTGGATCTGCCTCGGGAGGGGGAGACCCAGTACTTC. Residues: CASSLDLPREGETQYF.

The rearrangement links TRBV28 to TRBJ1-2; a weak D match, TRBD1 (5 bases). Germline V lookup: CDR1 MDHEN, CDR2 SYDVKM. Trimming removed 8 bases from V and 2 bases from J, with 15 bases in between. This CDR3 has 14 residues. The CDR3: CASLLSGSNYGYTF. CDR3 in DNA: TGTGCCAGCTTACTTTCAGGGTCAAACTATGGCTACACCTTC.

The chain's CDR3 is CASSPGGQVNTEAFF. For the CDR3, the DNA is TGTGCCAGCAGCCCGGGGGGACAGGTGAACACTGAAGCTTTCTTT. The genes are TRBV5-4 and TRBJ1-1; 8 bases are a match to TRBD1. From germline, CDR1 is SGHNT and CDR2 YYREEE (reference sequence). The CDR3 contains 15 residues. V dropped 4 bases and J dropped 0; count of bases not matched to a gene: 5.

The rearrangement joins TRBV11-3 to TRBJ1-4, with TRBD1 matching over 10 bases. Per germline, CDR1 SGHNT and CDR2 YENEEA. The CDR3 extends over 14 amino acids. J was trimmed by 6 bases and V by 6 bases; bases with no gene match: 4. CDR3: CASSRGTGDEKLFF. CDR3 DNA sequence: TGTGCCAGCAGTAGGGGGACAGGGGATGAAAAACTGTTTTTT. Drawing the rest from reference TRBV11-3 and TRBJ1-4, the complete variable domain is EAGVVQSPRYKIIEKKQPVAFWCNPISGHNTLYWYLQNLGQGPELLIRYENEEAVDDSQLPKDRFSAERLKGVDSTLKIQPAELGDSAVYLCASSRGTGDEKLFFGSGTQLSVL.

The J gene is TRBJ1-1, the V gene TRBV18, with a possible D match to TRBD1 (6 bases). This CDR3 is 11 amino acids long. Deletions cut 6 bases from V and 6 bases from J, with 8 bases between. Germline loops: CDR1 KGHSH, CDR2 LQKENI. CDR3 DNA sequence: TGTGCCAGCTCCAGGGGTTCTGAAGCTTTCTTT. This codes for CASSRGSEAFF.

This rearrangement joins TRBV28 to TRBJ1-1; a weak D match, TRBD1 (5 bases). Germline V gene data show CDR1 as MDHEN and CDR2 as SYDVKM. The CDR3 loop spans 13 amino acids. Between the trimmed V and J ends, which lost 1 base and 6 bases, there was a span of 9 bases. The CDR3 loop reads CASSLLGRAEAFF. The CDR3 region has the DNA TGTGCCAGCAGTTTATTGGGCAGGGCTGAAGCTTTCTTT.

The J gene is TRBJ2-5, the V gene TRBV19, with a weak D call TRBD2 (6 bases). Germline V gives CDR1 LNHDA, CDR2 SQIVND (reference sequence). The CDR3 runs to 13 residues. The V and J ends lost 1 base and 5 bases respectively, with 8 bases between them. The CDR3 loop is CASSIAGDETQYF. CDR3 nucleotide sequence: TGTGCCAGTAGTATAGCGGGAGATGAGACCCAGTACTTC.

This sequence joins TRBV27 and TRBJ2-7; 8 positions agree with TRBD2. CDR1 and CDR2 (germline): MNHEY, SMNVEV (reference sequence). The CDR3 length is 14 residues. J gave up 7 bases and V 6 bases, and 11 bases lay outside the gene matches. The CDR3 DNA sequence: TGTGCCAGCAGCGGTGCGGGAGGTTCCTTGGAGCAGTACTTC. Translated, it gives CASSGAGGSLEQYF.

The chain is built from TRBV7-9 and TRBJ1-2; D is possibly TRBD1 (5 bases). CDR1 is SEHNR and CDR2 is FQNEAQ in the germline V gene (reference sequence). This CDR3 has 12 amino acids. V gave up 9 bases and J gave up 1 base, with 9 bases separating them. The chain's CDR3 is CASARGNYGYTF. The CDR3 DNA reads as TGTGCCAGTGCAAGGGGTAACTATGGCTACACCTTC.

The chain links TRBV24-1 to TRBJ1-5, with 10 bases fitting TRBD1. The CDR3 is 15 amino acids. Trimming at V came to 4 bases and at J to 7 bases, leaving 6 bases not matched to a gene. CDR1 and CDR2 (germline): KGHDR, SFDVKD. CDR3 DNA: TGTGCCACCAGTGACCCTGGGACAGGGGACCAGCCCCAGCATTTT. It encodes CATSDPGTGDQPQHF.

The rearrangement joins TRBV7-9 to TRBJ1-2; 9 nucleotides agree with TRBD1. The CDR3 is 16 amino acids. The junction had 10 bases not matched to a gene; V was cut back by 0 bases and J by 8 bases. Germline CDR1 SEHNR, CDR2 FQNEAQ (reference sequence). The CDR3 region has the DNA TGTGCCAGCAGCTTAGCGGGTGGGGACAGGGATATCGGCTACACCTTC. Its translation: CASSLAGGDRDIGYTF.

This clone was detected once. The V call is TRBV27, the J call TRBJ2-1; 8 nucleotides line up with TRBD2. V gave up 4 bases and J gave up 4 bases; unmatched junction bases: 6. CDR3 length equals 15 residues. Germline V gives CDR1 MNHEY, CDR2 SMNVEV (reference sequence). Here the CDR3 DNA reads TGTGCCAGCAGTTCCCGGACTAGCAGTTACAATGAGCAGTTCTTC. This translates into CASSSRTSSYNEQFF.

The chain employs TRBV29-1 and TRBJ1-1, with a possible D match to TRBD1 (5 bases). The V end was cut by 6 bases, the J end by 0 bases, with 20 bases between. The length of the CDR3 is 16 residues. CDR1 is SQVTM and CDR2 is ANQGSEA in the germline V gene. The CDR3 coding sequence is TGCAGCGTGACGGTTAACAGGTCCCCTTTGAACACTGAAGCTTTCTTT. Its protein product is CSVTVNRSPLNTEAFF.

This clone occurred a few times. The CDR3 coding sequence is TGCAGTGCTAGGGCATATGAAAAACTGTTTTTT. Residues: CSARAYEKLFF. This chain uses TRBV20-1 with TRBJ1-4; D unclear. Trimming stripped 3 bases from V and 6 bases from J, with 5 bases between. This CDR3 region has 11 residues. Germline V gene sequence: CDR1 DFQATT, CDR2 SNEGSKA (reference sequence).

This clone was seen only a few times. The V call is TRBV5-1, the J call TRBJ1-1; perhaps TRBD1 as D (5 bases). CDR3 size: 13 residues. CDR1 and CDR2 from the germline V gene are SGHRS and YFSETQ. V was cut by 3 bases and J by 7 bases, with 13 bases left in between. CDR3 amino acids: CASSWDGQGEAFF. The DNA for the CDR3 is TGCGCCAGCAGCTGGGATGGGCAGGGTGAAGCTTTCTTT.

The rearrangement uses TRBV18 and TRBJ2-7, with D possibly being TRBD2 (5 bases). CDR1 and CDR2 (germline): KGHSH, LQKENI. The CDR3 sequence is 17 residues long. Trimming stripped 6 bases from V and 4 bases from J, with 25 bases between. DNA for the CDR3: TGTGCCAGCTCCTCGGAGGTCCAGCCCTCATTAAAATACGAGCAGTACTTC. Translation gives CASSSEVQPSLKYEQYF.

This chain's CDR3 is CARSLGTRQETQYF. The CDR3 DNA reads as TGTGCCAGAAGCTTAGGGACACGACAAGAGACCCAGTACTTC. The V gene is TRBV5-3, the J gene TRBJ2-5; tentatively, D is TRBD1 (6 bases). TRBV5-3 belongs to the ORF category, with a function that is uncertain. Trimming took off 2 bases at V and 2 bases at J, with 10 bases between the two ends. This CDR3 has 14 amino acids.

The sample holds one count of this clone. This chain links TRBV27 with TRBJ1-4, with a tentative D call TRBD1 (6 bases). The CDR3 has 12 amino acids. CDR1 MNHEY and CDR2 SMNVEV come from the germline V gene (reference sequence). V dropped 5 bases and J dropped 8 bases, with 9 bases sitting between them. CDR3 amino acids: CASSLDREKLFF. CDR3 nucleotides: TGTGCCAGCAGTCTAGACAGGGAAAAACTGTTTTTT.

The chain carries TRBV27 and TRBJ2-7; D gene unclear. V lost 5 bases and J lost 4, with 15 bases in between. The CDR3 length is 14 residues. Per germline, CDR1 MNHEY and CDR2 SMNVEV (reference sequence). The DNA for the CDR3 is TGTGCCAGCAGTCCCGGTGGGCTGATTTACGAGCAGTACTTC. Residues: CASSPGGLIYEQYF.

The V gene is TRBV5-1, the J gene TRBJ1-1, with 7 bases that match TRBD1. The CDR3 contains 15 residues. V shed 2 bases and J 1 base; nucleotides not matched to a gene: 5. Germline V gene data show CDR1 as SGHRS and CDR2 as YFSETQ. CDR3 region: CASSFTGTANTEAFF. CDR3 DNA sequence: TGCGCCAGCAGCTTCACCGGGACAGCGAACACTGAAGCTTTCTTT.